This T cell receptor (beta chain) was identified in a study of blood T cell repertoires in COVID-19. CDR3 length: 15 amino acids. Germline V gene lookup returns CDR1 SGHNT and CDR2 YENEEA. V trimming: 4 bases; J trimming: 3 bases; junction bases outside the gene matches: 5. TCRdb keeps only in-frame clones here, not all; method: immunoSEQ multiplex PCR. The sample lists 50,000 to 75,000 clones, about nine tenths occurring once. This sequence originates from a human donor in a cohort sampled during active COVID-19. This chain uses TRBV11-3 with TRBJ1-3; 8 bases map to TRBD1. The sample taken for sequencing was peripheral blood. The CDR3 protein is CASSSSTGVGNTIYF. CDR3 bases: TGTGCCAGCAGCTCCTCGACAGGGGTTGGAAACACCATATATTTT.